The 4 T cell receptor beta chains reported below all come from one sample, sequenced in a study of post-analysis software for immune sequencing data (dated by TCRdb to the mid-2010s). Their cognate antigens are unknown. The receptor library was made with PCR. For sequencing, an Illumina HiSeq 2500 was employed. To reduce PCR and sequencing biases, unique molecular identifiers were incorporated into the TCR beta cDNA libraries. In-frame beta chains were kept once TCRdb had trimmed the public reads at Q25 with fastp and called clones with MiXCR. Every CDR3 protein is listed once, alongside the most common genes and DNA of its rows. This sample has approximately 440,000 distinct CDR3 sequences in its table, and less than 45% of those were observed once. The ten top clones hold 9.5% to 13% of the sample. Overall results and qualifications from the work: Significantly higher frequencies in patients than in controls were found for about 5 TRBV segments, including TRBV5-6, TRBV5-1 and TRBV20-1.

Sequencing was done on a sample of blood. The receptors shown here come from a girl aged 5-17 years with multiple sclerosis.

The chain carries TRBV6-5 and TRBJ1-1, with 7 bases that match TRBD1. Germline V gives CDR1 MNHEY, CDR2 SVGAGI. V lost 1 base, J lost 2 bases, and 7 bases stayed unmatched. The CDR3 runs 16 residues. The CDR3 reads CASSYLRAGGNTEAFF. CDR3 coding DNA: TGTGCCAGCAGTTACTTGAGGGCAGGGGGAAACACTGAAGCTTTCTTT.

The chain employs TRBV4-1 and TRBJ2-1; 9 positions agree with TRBD2. V lost 0 bases to trimming and J lost 4 bases; unmatched junction nucleotides: 1. Germline values: CDR1 MGHRA, CDR2 YSYEKL. The CDR3 runs 15 residues. CDR3 coding DNA: TGCGCCAGCAGCCAAGAAACTAGCGGGTACAATGAGCAGTTCTTC. This translates into CASSQETSGYNEQFF.

This chain joins TRBV7-2 and TRBJ2-5; D unclear. Germline CDR1 SGHTA, CDR2 FQGNSA. Deletions cut 0 bases from V and 2 bases from J, with 7 bases between. The CDR3 loop spans 14 amino acids. CDR3 nucleotides: TGTGCCAGCAGCTTAGCGGTCGGGCAAGAGACCCAGTACTTC. It translates to CASSLAVGQETQYF.

This clonotype turned up a few times. The chain uses TRBV6-5 and TRBJ2-3; possibly TRBD2 for D (6 bases). Trimming shortened V by 4 bases and J by 5 bases, and 13 bases separated the two germline ends. Germline lookup yields CDR1 MNHEY and CDR2 SVGAGI. The length of the CDR3 is 14 residues. The DNA for the CDR3 is TGTGCCAGCAGTTGGCAGCGGGCATTAGATACGCAGTATTTT. Translated, it gives CASSWQRALDTQYF.